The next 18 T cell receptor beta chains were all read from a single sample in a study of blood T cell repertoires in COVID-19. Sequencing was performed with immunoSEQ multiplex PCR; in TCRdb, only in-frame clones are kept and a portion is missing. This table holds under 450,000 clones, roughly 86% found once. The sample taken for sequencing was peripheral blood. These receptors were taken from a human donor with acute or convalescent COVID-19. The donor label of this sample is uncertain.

As DNA, the CDR3 is TGCAGCGTTCTTCTAGGGGGAACACACCAAGCTTTCTTT. Amino acids: CSVLLGGTHQAFF. This chain uses TRBV29-1 with TRBJ1-1; tentatively, D is TRBD1 (6 bases). Germline assignment: CDR1 SQVTM and CDR2 ANQGSEA. The CDR3 loop spans 13 amino acids. Trimming pared 5 bases from V and 9 bases from J, leaving 19 bases between.

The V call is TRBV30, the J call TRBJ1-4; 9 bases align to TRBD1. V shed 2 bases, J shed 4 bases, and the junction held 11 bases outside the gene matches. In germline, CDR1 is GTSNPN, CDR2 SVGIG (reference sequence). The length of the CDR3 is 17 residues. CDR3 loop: CAWSRGQGLSDNEKLFF. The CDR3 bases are TGTGCCTGGAGTAGGGGACAGGGTCTTTCGGATAATGAAAAACTGTTTTTT. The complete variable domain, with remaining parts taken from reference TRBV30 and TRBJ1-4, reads SQTIHQWPATLVQPVGSPLSLECTVEGTSNPNLYWYRQAAGRGLQLLFYSVGIGQISSEVPQNLSASRPQDRQFILSSKKLLLSDSGFYLCAWSRGQGLSDNEKLFFGSGTQLSVL.

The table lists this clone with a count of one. The CDR3 is CASSLNPGNTIYF. Here the CDR3 DNA reads TGTGCCAGCAGTTTAAATCCGGGAAACACCATATATTTT. The chain links TRBV12-3 or TRBV12-4 to TRBJ1-3, with D uncertain. The V gene lost 2 bases and the J gene lost 4 bases, with 6 bases spanning the gap. This CDR3 comprises 13 residues.

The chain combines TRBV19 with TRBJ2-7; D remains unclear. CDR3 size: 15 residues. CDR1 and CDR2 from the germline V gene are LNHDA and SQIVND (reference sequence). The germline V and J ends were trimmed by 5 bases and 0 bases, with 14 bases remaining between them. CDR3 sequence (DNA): TGTGCCAGTAGTTGGTCAGCGATTCCCTCCTACGAGCAGTACTTC. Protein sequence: CASSWSAIPSYEQYF.

The chain's CDR3 is CASSGPQGFDTIYF. Here the CDR3 DNA reads TGTGCCAGCAGTGGACCACAGGGTTTCGACACCATATATTTT. The V and J genes are TRBV6-6 and TRBJ1-3, with D perhaps matching TRBD1 (6 bases). This CDR3 contains 14 residues. V lost 5 bases and J 8 bases, leaving 16 bases between the germline ends. CDR1 MNHNY and CDR2 SVGAGI come from the germline V gene (reference sequence).

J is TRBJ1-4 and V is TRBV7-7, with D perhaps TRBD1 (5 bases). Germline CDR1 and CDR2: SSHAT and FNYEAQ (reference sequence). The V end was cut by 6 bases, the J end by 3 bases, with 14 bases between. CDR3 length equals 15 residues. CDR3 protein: CASSLTGSANEKLFF. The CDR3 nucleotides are TGTGCCAGCAGTCTTACAGGATCAGCTAATGAAAAACTGTTTTTT.

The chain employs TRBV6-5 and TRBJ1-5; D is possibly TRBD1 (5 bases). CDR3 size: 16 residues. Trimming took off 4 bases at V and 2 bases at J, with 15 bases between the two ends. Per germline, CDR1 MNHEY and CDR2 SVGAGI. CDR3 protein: CASSFLMTAGNQPQHF. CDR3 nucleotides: TGTGCCAGCAGTTTCCTTATGACAGCAGGCAATCAGCCCCAGCATTTT.

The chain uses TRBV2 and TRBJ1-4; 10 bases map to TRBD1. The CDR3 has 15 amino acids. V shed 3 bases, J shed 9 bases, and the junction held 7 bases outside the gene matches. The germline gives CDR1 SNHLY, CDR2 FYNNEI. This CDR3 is CASSEGQGTSQKLFF. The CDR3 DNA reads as TGTGCCAGCAGTGAGGGACAGGGGACGTCCCAAAAACTGTTTTTT.

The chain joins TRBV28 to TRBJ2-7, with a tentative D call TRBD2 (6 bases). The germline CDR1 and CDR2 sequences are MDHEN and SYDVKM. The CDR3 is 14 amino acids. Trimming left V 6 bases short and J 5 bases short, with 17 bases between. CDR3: CASRLGPGVHEQYF. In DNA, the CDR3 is TGTGCCAGCAGGTTAGGTCCGGGGGTCCACGAGCAGTACTTC.

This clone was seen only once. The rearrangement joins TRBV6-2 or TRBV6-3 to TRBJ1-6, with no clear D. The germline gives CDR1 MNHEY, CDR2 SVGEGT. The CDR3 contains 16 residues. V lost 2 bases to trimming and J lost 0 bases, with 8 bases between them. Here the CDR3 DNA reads TGTGCCAGCAGTTACAGAGGGAGCTCCTATAATTCACCCCTCCACTTT. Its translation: CASSYRGSSYNSPLHF.

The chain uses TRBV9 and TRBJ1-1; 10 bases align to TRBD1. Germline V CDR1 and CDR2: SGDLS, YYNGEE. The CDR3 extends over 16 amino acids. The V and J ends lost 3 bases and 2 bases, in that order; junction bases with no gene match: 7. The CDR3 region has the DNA TGTGCCAGCAGCGACCGACAGGGGGCCTATAACACTGAAGCTTTCTTT. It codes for CASSDRQGAYNTEAFF.

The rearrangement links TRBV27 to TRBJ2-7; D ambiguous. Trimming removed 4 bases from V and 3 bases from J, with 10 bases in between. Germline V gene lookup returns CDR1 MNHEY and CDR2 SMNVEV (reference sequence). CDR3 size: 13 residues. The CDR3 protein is CASSSAYNYEQYF. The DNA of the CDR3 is TGTGCCAGCAGTTCCGCTTACAACTACGAGCAGTACTTC.

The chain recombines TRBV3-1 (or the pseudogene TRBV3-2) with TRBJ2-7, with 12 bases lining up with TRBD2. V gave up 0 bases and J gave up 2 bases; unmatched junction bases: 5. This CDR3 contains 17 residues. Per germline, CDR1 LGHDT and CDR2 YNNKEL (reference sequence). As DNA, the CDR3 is TGTGCCAGCAGCCAAGATGGACGGACTAGCGGGACCTACGAGCAGTACTTC. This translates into CASSQDGRTSGTYEQYF.

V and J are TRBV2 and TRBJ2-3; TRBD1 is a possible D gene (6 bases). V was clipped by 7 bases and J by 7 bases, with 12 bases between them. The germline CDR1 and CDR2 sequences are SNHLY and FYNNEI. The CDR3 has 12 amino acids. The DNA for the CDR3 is TGTGCCAGCAACCTGGACAGCCATACGCAGTATTTT. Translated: CASNLDSHTQYF.

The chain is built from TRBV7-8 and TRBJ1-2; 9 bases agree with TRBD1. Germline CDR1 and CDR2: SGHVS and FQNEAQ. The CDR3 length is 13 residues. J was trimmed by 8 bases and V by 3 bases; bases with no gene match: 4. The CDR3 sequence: CASSFETGGGYTF. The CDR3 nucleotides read TGTGCCAGCAGCTTCGAGACAGGGGGAGGCTACACCTTC.

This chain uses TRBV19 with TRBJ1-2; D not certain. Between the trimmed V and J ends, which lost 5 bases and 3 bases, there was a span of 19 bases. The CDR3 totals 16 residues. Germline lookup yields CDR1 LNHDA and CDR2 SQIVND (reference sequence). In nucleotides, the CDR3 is TGTGCCAGTAGTCCGATCAGGCCGAAAACTTACTATGGCTACACCTTC. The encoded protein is CASSPIRPKTYYGYTF. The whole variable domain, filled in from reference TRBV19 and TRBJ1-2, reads DGGITQSPKYLFRKEGQNVTLSCEQNLNHDAMYWYRQDPGQGLRLIYYSQIVNDFQKGDIAEGYSVSREKKESFPLTVTSAQKNPTAFYLCASSPIRPKTYYGYTFGSGTRLTVV.

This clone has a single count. CDR3 nucleotide sequence: TGTGCCTCACTAAAGGGGTCTGGAAACACCATATATTTT. Its protein product is CASLKGSGNTIYF. The chain recombines TRBV30 with TRBJ1-3; tentative D call: TRBD1 (5 bases). CDR3 length equals 13 residues. Germline CDR1 reads GTSNPN; CDR2 reads SVGIG (reference sequence). V was cut by 7 bases and J by 1 base, with 11 bases left in between.

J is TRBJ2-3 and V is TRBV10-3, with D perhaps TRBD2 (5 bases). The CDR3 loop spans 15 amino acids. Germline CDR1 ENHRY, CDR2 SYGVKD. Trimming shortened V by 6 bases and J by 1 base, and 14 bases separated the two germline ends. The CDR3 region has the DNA TGTGCCATCAGCGACCCCGCCGGGGGCACAGATACGCAGTATTTT. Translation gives CAISDPAGGTDTQYF.